The present entry profiles one T cell receptor (beta chain) with its context. The antigen is not known. A read error may produce the germline difference seen at one junction end. The study ran its PCR with 60 Vbeta and 13 Jbeta primers. The table came from immunoSEQ multiplex PCR; TCRdb's copy has only in-frame clones and leaves some out. This table has about 170,000 clones, 65% to 90% appearing once. These data originate in a study of cytomegalovirus exposure and HLA in healthy donors. Overall study results and limits: Roughly 170 TCR beta chains were listed as cytomegalovirus-associated. Later analysis identified several of the most significant clusters that appeared linked to common viral pathogens.

CDR1 and CDR2 (germline): MGHRA, YSYEKL. The CDR3 is 15 residues long. Sequencing was carried out using PBMCs. The clonotype originates from a male donor in good health and CMV-seronegative. This chain joins TRBV4-1 and TRBJ1-4; D might be TRBD1 (5 bases). DNA for the CDR3: TGCGCCAGCAGCCAAGTTCAGGGCACTAATGAAGAACTGTTTTTT. Encoded protein: CASSQVQGTNEELFF.